Shown below are 31 T cell receptor beta chains from a single sample sequenced in a study of follicular helper T cells after annual influenza vaccination. Time point defined: 2014-2015 season, pre-vaccination. Assay used: immunoSEQ multiplex PCR; TCRdb lists only in-frame clones, some missing. The sample yields about 27,000 clones, about 82% seen once. The source was CXCR5+ CD38- circulating T follicular helper cells from blood, collected on the day of influenza vaccination. Subset denoted: circulating Tfh, non-naive CD4+CXCR5+PD-1+ (ICOS+CD38+ or ICOS-CD38-). The receptors come from an adult who received the influenza vaccine.

The chain has TRBV7-9 and TRBJ2-7; the D gene is possibly TRBD2 (6 bases). The ends were cut back, 5 bases at V and 0 bases at J, with 20 bases in the middle. The V gene's germline CDR1 is SEHNR and CDR2 FQNEAQ (reference sequence). This CDR3 has 17 residues. In DNA form, the CDR3 reads TGTGCCAGCAGCGCCCGGAGGGGCGGCACAAGCTCCTACGAGCAGTACTTC. It is translated as CASSARRGGTSSYEQYF.

The chain couples TRBV29-1 to TRBJ1-4, with 9 bases fitting TRBD1. The V and J ends lost 6 bases and 2 bases, in that order; junction bases with no gene match: 4. Germline assignment: CDR1 SQVTM and CDR2 ANQGSEA. CDR3 length: 14 amino acids. For the CDR3, the DNA is TGCAGCGTGGGGACAGGGATTACTAATGAAAAACTGTTTTTT. Protein sequence: CSVGTGITNEKLFF.

This chain uses TRBV7-8 with TRBJ2-3; 8 bases line up with TRBD2. The CDR3 extends over 17 amino acids. J lost 0 bases, V lost 5 bases, and 10 bases had no gene match. Germline V gene sequence: CDR1 SGHVS, CDR2 FQNEAQ. This CDR3 reads CASSPGLDFYSTDTQYF. CDR3 DNA sequence: TGTGCCAGCAGCCCGGGACTAGACTTCTATAGCACAGATACGCAGTATTTT.

This rearrangement joins TRBV21-1 to TRBJ1-1; TRBD1, the table's D call, was not compared with the DNA. TRBV21-1 constitutes a pseudogene. This CDR3 spans 14 amino acids. CDR3 loop: CASSNRTGETEAFF. The CDR3, as DNA: TGTGCCAGCAGCAATAGGACAGGGGAAACTGAAGCTTTCTTT.

The chain links TRBV5-1 to TRBJ2-7; D is possibly TRBD2 (6 bases). This CDR3 has 16 residues. Trimming left V 4 bases short and J 3 bases short, with 20 bases between. Germline lookup yields CDR1 SGHRS and CDR2 YFSETQ. The CDR3 DNA is TGCGCCAGCAGCCCCGCTGGTCGGGGAGGAATCTACGAGCAGTACTTC. It codes for CASSPAGRGGIYEQYF.

This clone was detected only a few times. The chain employs TRBV6-5 and TRBJ2-7, with 9 bases lining up with TRBD1. Germline assignment: CDR1 MNHEY and CDR2 SVGAGI. The CDR3 has 13 amino acids. The V gene end was trimmed by 6 bases and the J gene end by 2 bases; junction bases not matched to a gene: 2. The CDR3 loop is CASSHRGPYEQYF. The CDR3, as DNA: TGTGCCAGCAGCCACAGGGGGCCCTACGAGCAGTACTTC.

In this sample, this clone turned up once. The J gene is TRBJ2-7, the V gene TRBV15, with 10 bases identical to TRBD2. CDR1 is LNHNV and CDR2 is YYDKDF in the germline V gene (reference sequence). With 3 bases clipped from V and 3 bases from J, the junction kept 5 bases outside the gene matches. CDR3 length equals 15 residues. The CDR3 nucleotides are TGTGCCACCAGCAGGCCAGCGGGAGGGTTCTACGAGCAGTACTTC. Translation gives CATSRPAGGFYEQYF. The full variable domain, completed using reference TRBV15 and TRBJ2-7, is DAMVIQNPRYQVTQFGKPVTLSCSQTLNHNVMYWYQQKSSQAPKLLFHYYDKDFNNEADTPDNFQSRRPNTSFCFLDIRSPGLGDTAMYLCATSRPAGGFYEQYFGPGTRLTVT.

The chain joins TRBV6-4 to TRBJ2-3; 9 bases line up with TRBD2. Germline V gives CDR1 MRHNA, CDR2 SNTAGT. The CDR3 runs 13 residues. The trim removed 8 bases at V and 6 bases at J, leaving 6 bases unmatched. DNA of the CDR3: TGTGCCAGCGCTAGCGGGACGTCGGATACGCAGTATTTT. It translates to CASASGTSDTQYF.

The V and J genes are TRBV5-4 and TRBJ1-5, with 11 bases lining up with TRBD1. Germline V gene data show CDR1 as SGHNT and CDR2 as YYREEE (reference sequence). The trim removed 4 bases at V and 5 bases at J, leaving 5 bases unmatched. CDR3 size: 15 residues. In DNA, the CDR3 is TGTGCCAGCAGCCGGGACAGGGGGTTAGATCAGCCCCAGCATTTT. Its translation is CASSRDRGLDQPQHF.

J is TRBJ2-1 and V is TRBV4-2; TRBD2 is a possible D gene (5 bases). V lost 0 bases, J lost 10 bases, and 13 bases lay in between. The CDR3 extends over 14 amino acids. Germline assignment: CDR1 LGHNA and CDR2 YNFKEQ. CDR3 nucleotide sequence: TGTGCCAGCAGCCAAGATGGACTGGGGATAGAGCAGTTCTTC. It yields the protein CASSQDGLGIEQFF.

This chain links TRBV6-5 with TRBJ1-1; 7 positions match TRBD1. V was clipped by 6 bases and J by 6 bases; unmatched bases: 7. This CDR3 comprises 13 residues. CDR1 is MNHEY and CDR2 is SVGAGI in the germline V gene. CDR3 in DNA: TGTGCCAGCAGGAGAGACAGGGACTCTGAAGCTTTCTTT. Residues: CASRRDRDSEAFF.

V gene TRBV28 combines with J gene TRBJ1-4, with D maybe TRBD1 (6 bases). Germline V gene data show CDR1 as MDHEN and CDR2 as SYDVKM. The CDR3 has 13 residues. V dropped 9 bases and J dropped 5 bases, with 13 bases sitting between them. CDR3: CASNTGFNEKLFF. The CDR3 DNA reads as TGTGCCAGTAACACAGGGTTCAATGAAAAACTGTTTTTT.

The chain links TRBV6-5 to TRBJ1-2, with TRBD1 as a possible D gene (5 bases). The CDR3 has 16 amino acids. Trimming pared 2 bases from V and 7 bases from J, leaving 20 bases between. Germline V gene sequence: CDR1 MNHEY, CDR2 SVGAGI. The CDR3 loop is CASSYTGTKPRFGYTF. The CDR3 DNA is TGTGCCAGCAGTTACACCGGGACTAAGCCGAGGTTTGGCTACACCTTC.

The V gene is TRBV19, the J gene TRBJ1-5, with 11 bases identical to TRBD1. CDR3 length: 17 residues. Trimming cost V 5 bases and J 1 base; bases outside gene matches: 7. The V gene's germline CDR1 is LNHDA and CDR2 SQIVND (reference sequence). CDR3 region: CASSPGQGGRSNQPQHF. CDR3 coding DNA: TGTGCCAGTAGTCCGGGACAGGGGGGTAGAAGCAATCAGCCCCAGCATTTT.

The chain links TRBV18 to TRBJ1-1; D is perhaps TRBD1 (6 bases). V was cut by 6 bases and J by 4 bases, with 15 bases left in between. Germline V lookup: CDR1 KGHSH, CDR2 LQKENI. The CDR3 is 14 residues long. Here the CDR3 reads CASSTQGLGTEAFF. The CDR3 bases are TGTGCCAGCTCGACACAGGGCTTGGGCACTGAAGCTTTCTTT.

A few counts support this clone. The V gene is TRBV28, the J gene TRBJ1-3; weak D call: TRBD1 (5 bases). Trimming left V 9 bases short and J 4 bases short, with 16 bases between. CDR3 length: 14 residues. Germline V gene sequence: CDR1 MDHEN, CDR2 SYDVKM. In nucleotides, the CDR3 is TGTGCCAGTGGTAGGGGCGAGTACGGAAACACCATATATTTT. Translation gives CASGRGEYGNTIYF. Looking up the rest from reference TRBV28 and TRBJ1-3 gives the full variable domain: DVKVTQSSRYLVKRTGEKVFLECVQDMDHENMFWYRQDPGLGLRLIYFSYDVKMKEKGDIPEGYSVSREKKERFSLILESASTNQTSMYLCASGRGEYGNTIYFGEGSWLTVV.

This clone was detected a few times. The V gene is TRBV6-5, the J gene TRBJ2-2, with D maybe TRBD1 (5 bases). V lost 2 bases, J lost 1 base, and 8 bases lay in between. Germline V CDR1 and CDR2: MNHEY, SVGAGI. This CDR3 has 15 residues. CDR3 DNA sequence: TGTGCCAGCAGTTACAGGGGCCGGAACACCGGGGAGCTGTTTTTT. Amino acid sequence: CASSYRGRNTGELFF.

V and J are TRBV2 and TRBJ1-1; no clear D gene. Germline-derived CDR1 and CDR2 are SNHLY and FYNNEI. V was trimmed by 2 bases and J by 4 bases, leaving 8 bases between them. The CDR3 sequence is 13 residues long. The CDR3 spells CASSEQEGTEAFF. The CDR3 region has the DNA TGTGCCAGCAGTGAACAGGAGGGCACTGAAGCTTTCTTT.

V is TRBV7-2 and J is TRBJ1-5; D gene unclear. V lost 2 bases to trimming and J lost 7 bases, with 12 bases between them. The germline gives CDR1 SGHTA, CDR2 FQGNSA. This CDR3 spans 14 amino acids. CDR3 region: CASSLRGLGQPQHF. The CDR3 bases are TGTGCCAGCAGCTTACGGGGATTAGGGCAGCCCCAGCATTTT.

This clone was detected a few times. This chain uses TRBV5-1 with TRBJ2-7; TRBD2 aligns across 16 bases. The CDR3 runs to 19 residues. Germline V gene data show CDR1 as SGHRS and CDR2 as YFSETQ. Trimming at V came to 3 bases and at J to 4 bases, leaving 13 bases not matched to a gene. CDR3: CASSSQSGTSGRAAYEQYF. CDR3 DNA sequence: TGCGCCAGCAGCTCGCAGTCCGGGACTAGCGGGAGGGCAGCTTACGAGCAGTACTTC. Filled out from reference TRBV5-1 and TRBJ2-7, the complete variable domain reads KAGVTQTPRYLIKTRGQQVTLSCSPISGHRSVSWYQQTPGQGLQFLFEYFSETQRNKGNFPGRFSGRQFSNSRSEMNVSTLELGDSALYLCASSSQSGTSGRAAYEQYFGPGTRLTVT.

This clone was recorded only once. The chain carries TRBV7-9 and TRBJ1-1; D ambiguous. V dropped 3 bases and J dropped 1 base, with 6 bases sitting between them. Germline V gene data show CDR1 as SEHNR and CDR2 as FQNEAQ (reference sequence). The CDR3 runs 13 residues. CDR3 sequence reads: CASSLRENTEAFF. CDR3 DNA: TGTGCCAGCAGCTTGCGGGAGAACACTGAAGCTTTCTTT. Drawing the rest from reference TRBV7-9 and TRBJ1-1, the complete variable domain is DTGVSQNPRHKITKRGQNVTFRCDPISEHNRLYWYRQTLGQGPEFLTYFQNEAQLEKSRLLSDRFSAERPKGSFSTLEIQRTEQGDSAMYLCASSLRENTEAFFGQGTRLTVV.

V gene TRBV10-3 combines with J gene TRBJ2-1, with a possible D match to TRBD2 (5 bases). V gave up 4 bases and J gave up 1 base, with 11 bases separating them. The CDR3 has 15 residues. Germline CDR1 and CDR2: ENHRY and SYGVKD. The CDR3 region has the DNA TGTGCCATCAGTGTAAGGGAGATGTCCTACAATGAGCAGTTCTTC. It encodes CAISVREMSYNEQFF.

The rearrangement uses TRBV27 and TRBJ2-1; weak D call: TRBD2 (5 bases). The germline V gene encodes CDR1 MNHEY and CDR2 SMNVEV (reference sequence). This CDR3 spans 13 amino acids. Trimming cost V 2 bases and J 14 bases, with 16 bases left between them. CDR3 in amino acids: CASSLRVQEVEFF. In DNA, the CDR3 is TGTGCCAGCAGTTTACGGGTCCAGGAGGTTGAGTTCTTC.

V gene TRBV7-8 combines with J gene TRBJ2-5, with TRBD2 as a possible D gene (5 bases). Gene TRBJ2-7 matches the end of the DNA better, so the J call may be wrong. Germline CDR1 is SGHVS and CDR2 is FQNEAQ. This CDR3 contains 16 residues. CDR3 protein: CASSQQTSPNMYEQYF. The CDR3 DNA follows: TGTGCCAGCAGCCAACAAACTAGTCCTAACATGTACGAGCAGTACTTC.

The rearrangement uses TRBV19 and TRBJ1-1; the D gene is possibly TRBD1 (5 bases). CDR1 and CDR2 (germline): LNHDA, SQIVND (reference sequence). V was cut by 10 bases and J by 3 bases, with 15 bases left in between. CDR3 size: 13 residues. The CDR3 coding sequence is TGTGCCACCTACCCAACAGGCTACACTGAAGCTTTCTTT. This encodes CATYPTGYTEAFF.

This chain's CDR3 is CASSPRGGAGAYNEQFF. The CDR3 region has the DNA TGTGCCAGCAGTCCTCGGGGTGGAGCGGGAGCCTACAATGAGCAGTTCTTC. The rearrangement joins TRBV27 to TRBJ2-1, with 8 bases that match TRBD2. The CDR3 has 17 residues. V was pared by 5 bases and J by 2 bases, with 11 bases of the junction left unmatched. The germline V gene has CDR1 MNHEY and CDR2 SMNVEV (reference sequence).

The CDR3 region is CASSLAGLATGANVLTF. CDR3 in DNA: TGTGCCAGCAGCCTGGCGGGACTAGCAACTGGGGCCAACGTCCTGACTTTC. This sequence joins TRBV7-2 and TRBJ2-6, with 9 nucleotides matching TRBD2. Per germline, CDR1 SGHTA and CDR2 FQGNSA. This CDR3 region has 17 residues. After removal of 5 bases from V and 2 bases from J, the junction contained 7 bases not matched to a gene.

The CDR3 sequence: CASSLGVGAIRRDFQETQYF. The CDR3 DNA is TGCGCCAGCAGCTTGGGGGTGGGCGCAATTAGACGGGATTTTCAAGAGACCCAGTACTTC. The V gene is TRBV5-1, the J gene TRBJ2-5; TRBD2 is a possible D gene (5 bases). V gave up 0 bases and J gave up 2 bases, with 26 bases separating them. This CDR3 spans 20 amino acids. Germline V gene sequence: CDR1 SGHRS, CDR2 YFSETQ.

The chain has TRBV4-1 and TRBJ2-7, with D possibly being TRBD2 (5 bases). The V gene lost 1 base and the J gene lost 4 bases, with 14 bases spanning the gap. Germline V CDR1 and CDR2: MGHRA, YSYEKL. The CDR3 covers 15 residues. DNA of the CDR3: TGCGCCAGCAGCCAAGCGGGCGGGCCTAATTACGAGCAGTACTTC. This encodes CASSQAGGPNYEQYF.

This sequence joins TRBV5-1 and TRBJ1-1, with D possibly being TRBD1 (6 bases). The CDR3 totals 13 residues. The germline gives CDR1 SGHRS, CDR2 YFSETQ. Trimming took 2 bases from V and 5 from J, leaving 10 bases between them. This CDR3 reads CASSLQGDTEAFF. The CDR3 DNA is TGCGCCAGCAGCTTACAGGGTGATACTGAAGCTTTCTTT.

The rearrangement links TRBV29-1 to TRBJ1-5, with 10 bases matching TRBD1. With 5 bases clipped from V and 4 bases from J, the junction kept 2 bases outside the gene matches. Germline values: CDR1 SQVTM, CDR2 ANQGSEA. The CDR3 covers 13 residues. CDR3 amino acids: CSVPGQGNQPQHF. In DNA, the CDR3 is TGCAGCGTTCCGGGACAGGGGAATCAGCCCCAGCATTTT.